This entry concerns a single T cell receptor beta chain. In the authors' workflow: Quantification of nucleated cells was approximated via reference gene primer amplification. Clones were sequenced by immunoSEQ multiplex PCR, and TCRdb holds only the in-frame ones, with some missing. From that table come the V and J calls and clone size; the DNA was used to work out D and trimming. There are hundreds of thousands of clones in the sample; roughly 91% occur only once, and roughly 4% lies in the top ten. This entry is derived from a study of blood T cell repertoires in COVID-19. At the level of the study: The United States, Italy and Spain were the sources of the acute and convalescent COVID-19 samples. The cDNA or gDNA used as material had been derived from T cells, B-cell-depleted T cells, or PBMCs.

The CDR3 sequence is 16 residues long. After removal of 4 bases from V and 0 bases from J, the junction contained 8 bases not matched to a gene. In germline, CDR1 is LNHDA, CDR2 SQIVND (reference sequence). The TCR sequence derives from a woman aged 25 to 39 with acute or convalescent COVID-19. The gene calls are TRBV19 and TRBJ2-7, with 8 bases lining up with TRBD1. Sequencing was done on a sample of peripheral blood. The CDR3 here is CASSRELTGGSYEQYF. The CDR3 DNA follows: TGTGCCAGTAGTAGGGAACTAACAGGGGGCTCCTACGAGCAGTACTTC.